These 18 T cell receptor beta chains share one sample of origin, sequenced in a study of T-cell memory formation after mild COVID-19. One entry per CDR3 protein, called by TCRdb with MiXCR from the 5' RACE reads. The sample shows around 320,000 distinct CDR3 sequences, 15% to 20% of them seen only once. Sample: PBMCs or a T cell subset sorted from them (not recorded which). These receptors were obtained from a man aged 18 to 30 who had mild COVID-19 (a few samples of this study predate the infection). Cell type and time point are not known.

The chain is built from TRBV20-1 and TRBJ2-5; D assignment may be TRBD1 or TRBD2 (6 bases each). The CDR3 has 12 residues. Germline V gene lookup returns CDR1 DFQATT and CDR2 SNEGSKA (reference sequence). V was trimmed by 7 bases and J by 0 bases, leaving 9 bases between them. CDR3 loop: CSGGTYQETQYF. In DNA form, the CDR3 reads TGCAGTGGCGGGACATACCAAGAGACCCAGTACTTC.

The CDR3 loop reads CASSLGEASSYNEQFF. Written as DNA, the CDR3 is TGCGCCAGCAGCTTGGGGGAGGCAAGCTCCTACAATGAGCAGTTCTTC. The chain is built from TRBV5-1 and TRBJ2-1; D is possibly TRBD2 (6 bases). The germline CDR1 and CDR2 sequences are SGHRS and YFSETQ. V was cut by 0 bases and J by 0 bases, with 10 bases left in between. This CDR3 is built from 16 residues.

The chain is built from TRBV30 and TRBJ2-7; TRBD2 matches 8 bases. CDR3 size: 15 residues. Germline V CDR1 and CDR2: GTSNPN, SVGIG (reference sequence). Germline trimming cut 0 bases from V and 2 bases from J; bases unmatched to any gene: 6. CDR3 region: CAWSVGGGIAYEQYF. The CDR3 DNA is TGTGCCTGGAGTGTTGGCGGGGGGATCGCCTACGAGCAGTACTTC.

This clonotype was detected a few times. J is TRBJ1-1 and V is TRBV10-3; 7 bases agree with TRBD1. This CDR3 spans 15 amino acids. CDR1 and CDR2 (germline): ENHRY, SYGVKD. The V segment lost 6 bases and the J segment 3 bases; nucleotides outside the gene matches: 10. The CDR3 here is CAIRSRGQIDTEAFF. Here the CDR3 DNA reads TGTGCCATCAGGAGTAGGGGGCAGATTGACACTGAAGCTTTCTTT.

V gene TRBV11-1 combines with J gene TRBJ1-2, with D possibly being TRBD1 (6 bases). The V end lost 5 bases, the J end lost 3 bases, and 16 bases lay between the germline ends. The CDR3 contains 15 residues. Looked up from germline, CDR1 is SGHAT and CDR2 is FQDESV (reference sequence). CDR3 bases: TGTGCCAGCAGCCAGCGGGGGGCGCGTCACTATGGCTACACCTTC. Its protein product is CASSQRGARHYGYTF. The variable domain in full, completed from reference TRBV11-1 and TRBJ1-2, reads EAEVAQSPRYKITEKSQAVAFWCDPISGHATLYWYRQILGQGPELLVQFQDESVVDDSQLPKDRFSAERLKGVDSTLKIQPAELGDSAMYLCASSQRGARHYGYTFGSGTRLTVV.

This clonotype was observed many times. This rearrangement joins TRBV5-1 to TRBJ1-1; TRBD1 might be the D (6 bases). CDR1 is SGHRS, CDR2 YFSETQ, per germline. The CDR3 extends over 15 amino acids. The V gene lost 4 bases and the J gene lost 0 bases, with 13 bases spanning the gap. The CDR3 is CASSLGGHMNTEAFF. CDR3 coding DNA: TGCGCCAGCAGCCTGGGGGGGCACATGAACACTGAAGCTTTCTTT. Using reference TRBV5-1 and TRBJ1-1 for the parts outside the CDR3, the full variable domain is KAGVTQTPRYLIKTRGQQVTLSCSPISGHRSVSWYQQTPGQGLQFLFEYFSETQRNKGNFPGRFSGRQFSNSRSEMNVSTLELGDSALYLCASSLGGHMNTEAFFGQGTRLTVV.

The chain carries TRBV5-1 and TRBJ2-7, with 7 bases aligning to TRBD1. This CDR3 is 12 amino acids long. The ends lost 7 bases at V and 5 bases at J; junction bases unmatched: 6. Germline values: CDR1 SGHRS, CDR2 YFSETQ. The CDR3: CASSSTGHEQYF. In nucleotides, the CDR3 is TGCGCCAGCTCCTCGACAGGGCACGAGCAGTACTTC.

This clonotype has only a few counts. The V call is TRBV7-6, the J call TRBJ2-2; TRBD2 matches at 9 bases. Losses at the gene ends were 3 bases for V and 6 bases for J; bases not matched to a gene: 5. The CDR3 has 15 residues. Germline V gene data show CDR1 as SGHVS and CDR2 as FNYEAQ. This CDR3 is CASSLRGGLSGELFF. The CDR3 DNA reads as TGTGCCAGCAGCTTGCGGGGGGGCTTGTCCGGGGAGCTGTTTTTT.

This clonotype was seen only a few times. The V and J genes are TRBV7-2 and TRBJ1-3; 7 bases are shared with TRBD1. The V gene end was trimmed by 11 bases and the J gene end by 4 bases; junction bases not matched to a gene: 11. The CDR3 runs to 14 residues. Germline V gene data show CDR1 as SGHTA and CDR2 as FQGNSA. The CDR3 protein is CASKGGGGGNTIYF. The CDR3, as DNA: TGTGCCTCCAAAGGTGGAGGGGGCGGAAACACCATATATTTT.

V usage is TRBV20-1 and J usage is TRBJ2-7; D is unresolved. This CDR3 is built from 12 residues. The germline V and J ends were trimmed by 3 bases and 7 bases, with 13 bases remaining between them. Germline V gene sequence: CDR1 DFQATT, CDR2 SNEGSKA (reference sequence). The CDR3 protein is CSASGVLGEQYV. Written as DNA, the CDR3 is TGCAGTGCTAGCGGTGTGTTGGGAGAGCAGTACGTC.

This rearrangement joins TRBV21-1 to TRBJ2-2; TRBD1, as called in the table, went unchecked against the DNA. TRBV21-1 is given as a pseudogene. The CDR3 runs 17 residues. Written as DNA, the CDR3 is TGTGCCAGCAGCAAACAACCGGGACAGGGGAACACCGGGGAGCTGTTTTTT. It translates to CASSKQPGQGNTGELFF.

The table lists this clonotype with a few counts. The rearrangement links TRBV6-2 or TRBV6-3 to TRBJ1-1; 8 bases map to TRBD1. The V segment lost 6 bases and the J segment 2 bases; nucleotides outside the gene matches: 5. CDR1 and CDR2 from the germline V gene are MNHEY and SVGEGT. CDR3 length equals 14 residues. DNA of the CDR3: TGTGCCAGCAGCGGACAGGGAACAAACACTGAAGCTTTCTTT. It translates to CASSGQGTNTEAFF.

This rearrangement joins TRBV21-1 to TRBJ2-7. TRBV21-1 is annotated as a pseudogene. This CDR3 has 15 residues. In DNA form, the CDR3 reads TGTGCCAGCAGCAATATGGCAGAGGTCATCGGCGAGCAGTACGTC. Protein: CASSNMAEVIGEQYV.

This clonotype has only a few counts. This chain's CDR3 is CSATISNQPQHF. The CDR3 bases are TGCAGTGCTACCATTAGCAATCAGCCCCAGCATTTT. This chain links TRBV20-1 with TRBJ1-5; D gene ambiguous. This CDR3 spans 12 amino acids. Trimming left V 4 bases short and J 0 bases short, with 4 bases between. Germline V gives CDR1 DFQATT, CDR2 SNEGSKA (reference sequence).

This clonotype turned up a few times. The rearrangement uses TRBV6-5 and TRBJ2-1; 11 nucleotides agree with TRBD1. J gave up 7 bases and V 6 bases, and 5 bases lay outside the gene matches. The CDR3 contains 14 residues. Germline values: CDR1 MNHEY, CDR2 SVGAGI. The CDR3 region has the DNA TGTGCCAGCAGACCCGGACAGGGGGCGAATGAGCAGTTCTTC. Amino acids: CASRPGQGANEQFF.

This clonotype was counted many times. The V call is TRBV12-3 or TRBV12-4, the J call TRBJ2-5; no clear D gene. V lost 4 bases and J 5 bases, leaving 11 bases between the germline ends. The CDR3 sequence is 13 residues long. CDR3 DNA: TGTGCCAGCAGTTCTAAGCGTTTGGAGACCCAGTACTTC. Translation gives CASSSKRLETQYF.

V and J are TRBV5-6 and TRBJ1-2, with TRBD1 matching over 11 bases. The germline gives CDR1 SGHDT, CDR2 YYEEEE. V lost 5 bases, J lost 5 bases, and 8 bases stayed unmatched. The CDR3 consists of 15 residues. CDR3 DNA: TGTGCCAGCAGGACCGGGACAGGGGGTTCGTATGGCTACACCTTC. Amino acids: CASRTGTGGSYGYTF.

This clonotype has more than one count but fewer than ten. The chain employs TRBV10-3 and TRBJ2-7; D is unresolved. CDR1 is ENHRY, CDR2 SYGVKD, per germline. Deletions cut 4 bases from V and 2 bases from J, with 9 bases between. This CDR3 is 13 amino acids long. In DNA form, the CDR3 reads TGTGCCATCAGTGCAAGTATTACCTACGAGCAGTACTTC. Its translation is CAISASITYEQYF.